These T cell receptor beta chains were read from a single sample in a study of blood T cell repertoires in COVID-19. Here immunoSEQ multiplex PCR was the method, and the copy in TCRdb shows in-frame clones only, minus some. This sample has more than 50,000 clones, with about 70% found just once. Material: peripheral blood. These receptors were taken from a woman older than 75 with acute or convalescent COVID-19. Both conserved end residues are part of each CDR3. Fields, in order: J gene, clone size, D gene, V gene, CDR3 protein, CDR3 DNA. A D gene is named only where the DNA matches it firmly. Only some rows state a clone size, as once, few, many or a class for expanded clones.

J gene: TRBJ1-5
clone size: NA
D gene: NA
V gene: TRBV10-3
CDR3 protein: CAISPQGNQPQHF
CDR3 DNA: TGTGCCATCAGTCCCCAGGGCAATCAGCCCCAGCATTTT

J gene: TRBJ1-3
clone size: NA
D gene: NA
V gene: TRBV4-2
CDR3 protein: CASSQIQGRDSGNTIYF
CDR3 DNA: TGTGCCAGCAGCCAGATACAGGGTAGGGACTCTGGAAACACCATATATTTT

J gene: TRBJ1-5
clone size: NA
D gene: TRBD1
V gene: TRBV19
CDR3 protein: CASMKDRGPNQPQHF
CDR3 DNA: TGTGCCAGTATGAAGGACAGGGGCCCCAATCAGCCCCAGCATTTT

J gene: TRBJ2-1
clone size: NA
D gene: NA
V gene: TRBV5-1
CDR3 protein: CASSLGFGRGERNEQFF
CDR3 DNA: TGCGCCAGCAGCTTGGGCTTTGGCAGGGGGGAGCGGAATGAGCAGTTCTTC

J gene: TRBJ1-5
clone size: NA
D gene: NA
V gene: TRBV6-5
CDR3 protein: CASRPDISNQPQHF
CDR3 DNA: TGTGCCAGCAGACCGGACATCAGCAATCAGCCCCAGCATTTT

J gene: TRBJ1-1
clone size: NA
D gene: NA
V gene: TRBV4-1
CDR3 protein: CASSQVMFGGRGGTEAFF
CDR3 DNA: TGCGCCAGCAGCCAAGTGATGTTCGGGGGCAGGGGAGGGACTGAAGCTTTCTTT

J gene: TRBJ2-5
clone size: once
D gene: NA
V gene: TRBV3-1/TRBV3-2
CDR3 protein: CASSQDPAEETQYF
CDR3 DNA: TGTGCCAGCAGCCAAGATCCGGCGGAAGAGACCCAGTACTTC

J gene: TRBJ2-3
clone size: NA
D gene: TRBD2
V gene: TRBV29-1
CDR3 protein: CSVAGTSGKGTQYF
CDR3 DNA: TGCAGCGTTGCCGGGACTAGCGGGAAGGGTACGCAGTATTTT

J gene: TRBJ2-7
clone size: NA
D gene: TRBD2
V gene: TRBV7-8
CDR3 protein: CASSLGGRADEQYF
CDR3 DNA: TGTGCCAGCAGCTTAGGTGGGAGGGCCGACGAGCAGTACTTC

J gene: TRBJ1-1
clone size: few
D gene: NA
V gene: TRBV7-3
CDR3 protein: CASSLTPNTEAFF
CDR3 DNA: TGTGCCAGCAGCTTGACACCCAACACTGAAGCTTTCTTT

J gene: TRBJ1-4
clone size: NA
D gene: TRBD1
V gene: TRBV5-1
CDR3 protein: CASSFQGQAYSEKLFF
CDR3 DNA: TGCGCCAGCAGCTTCCAAGGACAGGCCTATAGTGAAAAACTGTTTTTT

J gene: TRBJ1-6
clone size: NA
D gene: NA
V gene: TRBV27
CDR3 protein: CASSLSRGKSPLHF
CDR3 DNA: TGTGCCAGCAGTTTATCCAGAGGGAAGTCGCCCCTCCACTTT

J gene: TRBJ2-2
clone size: few
D gene: TRBD2
V gene: TRBV9
CDR3 protein: CASTVGGGNTGELFF
CDR3 DNA: TGTGCCAGCACCGTAGGCGGGGGGAACACCGGGGAGCTGTTTTTT

J gene: TRBJ1-5
clone size: NA
D gene: TRBD1
V gene: TRBV27
CDR3 protein: CASSPQGIIGNQPQHF
CDR3 DNA: TGTGCCAGCAGTCCACAGGGGATTATAGGGAATCAGCCCCAGCATTTT

J gene: TRBJ2-7
clone size: NA
D gene: TRBD2
V gene: TRBV11-2
CDR3 protein: CASSPGTNSYEQYF
CDR3 DNA: TGTGCCAGCAGCCCCGGGACTAACTCCTACGAGCAGTACTTC

J gene: TRBJ2-5
clone size: NA
D gene: TRBD2
V gene: TRBV5-1
CDR3 protein: CASSATGTSEETQYF
CDR3 DNA: TGCGCCAGCAGCGCAACCGGGACTAGCGAAGAGACCCAGTACTTC

J gene: TRBJ2-7
clone size: NA
D gene: TRBD2
V gene: TRBV5-4
CDR3 protein: CASSFPGGSGINEQYF
CDR3 DNA: TGTGCCAGCAGCTTCCCGGGTGGTAGCGGGATTAACGAGCAGTACTTC